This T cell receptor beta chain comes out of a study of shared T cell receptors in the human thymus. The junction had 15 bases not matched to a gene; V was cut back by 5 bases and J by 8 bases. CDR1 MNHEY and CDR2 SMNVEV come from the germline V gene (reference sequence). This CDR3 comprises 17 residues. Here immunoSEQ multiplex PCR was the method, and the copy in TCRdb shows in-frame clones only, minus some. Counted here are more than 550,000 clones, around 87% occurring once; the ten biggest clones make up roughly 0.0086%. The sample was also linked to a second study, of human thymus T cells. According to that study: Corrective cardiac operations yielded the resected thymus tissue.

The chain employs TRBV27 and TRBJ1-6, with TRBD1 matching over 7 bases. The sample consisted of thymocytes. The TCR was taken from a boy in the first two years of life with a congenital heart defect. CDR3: CASSLKGAGGFDSPLHF. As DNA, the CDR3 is TGTGCCAGCAGTCTCAAGGGGGCCGGGGGCTTCGATTCACCCCTCCACTTT.